This passage covers 26 T cell receptor beta chains from one sample sequenced in a study of T-cell reconstitution after alpha-beta-depleted transplantation in children. Unique molecular identifiers were incorporated during preparation of the TCRbeta library. TCRdb processed the PCR reads anew with MiXCR; each CDR3 protein has one entry. Among about 830,000 distinct CDR3 sequences listed, less than 20% were seen once. The specimen was PBMCs, mostly from graft donor cells, collected 360 days after TCRalphabeta/CD19-depleted stem cell transplant. These receptor sequences come from a male patient aged 10 to 17 who had a stem cell transplant for acute lymphoblastic leukemia, so the T cells may come from the graft donor.

The V and J genes are TRBV5-1 and TRBJ2-4; perhaps TRBD2 as D (7 bases). This CDR3 has 16 residues. Trimming removed 0 bases from V and 3 bases from J, with 13 bases in between. Germline lookup yields CDR1 SGHRS and CDR2 YFSETQ. CDR3 nucleotide sequence: TGCGCCAGCAGCTTGGGGGGGGGCGAGGTCAAAAACATTCAGTACTTC. This encodes CASSLGGGEVKNIQYF.

This clonotype has only a few counts. V and J are TRBV5-1 and TRBJ2-6; 7 bases are shared with TRBD1. Per the germline V gene, CDR1 is SGHRS and CDR2 is YFSETQ. The CDR3 extends over 19 amino acids. The ends lost 4 bases at V and 1 base at J; junction bases unmatched: 14. The CDR3 loop reads CASSLSRDSKNSGANVLTF. The CDR3, as DNA: TGCGCCAGCAGCCTATCCCGGGACAGTAAAAATTCTGGGGCCAACGTCCTGACTTTC.

This clonotype has just a few counts. The chain uses TRBV29-1 and TRBJ2-7; either TRBD1 or TRBD2 may fit D (5 bases each). CDR3 length: 11 amino acids. The V end was cut by 5 bases, the J end by 7 bases, with 12 bases between. CDR1 is SQVTM, CDR2 ANQGSEA, per germline. In DNA, the CDR3 is TGCAGCGTTTGGGGGAAGTGGGAGCAGTACTTC. It translates to CSVWGKWEQYF.

This clonotype was seen more than once but under ten times. The chain carries TRBV7-9 and TRBJ2-7; 9 nucleotides line up with TRBD1. Trimming cost V 4 bases and J 3 bases; bases outside gene matches: 7. The CDR3 has 15 amino acids. Looked up from germline, CDR1 is SEHNR and CDR2 is FQNEAQ (reference sequence). The CDR3 region is CASSWGTGSDYEQYF. For the CDR3, the DNA is TGTGCCAGCAGCTGGGGGACAGGGAGCGACTACGAGCAGTACTTC.

The CDR3 DNA reads as TGTGCCAGCAGCCCCAGTCTAGCGGCCTACGAGCAGTACTTC. Its protein is CASSPSLAAYEQYF. This chain joins TRBV6-4 and TRBJ2-7; 7 nucleotides match TRBD2. Germline V gene data show CDR1 as MRHNA and CDR2 as SNTAGT. The V segment lost 6 bases and the J segment 2 bases; nucleotides outside the gene matches: 7. This CDR3 is built from 14 residues.

This clonotype occurred many times. The V call is TRBV29-1, the J call TRBJ2-3, with TRBD2 matching 8 bases. Trimming at V came to 1 base and at J to 8 bases, leaving 8 bases not matched to a gene. Germline values: CDR1 SQVTM, CDR2 ANQGSEA. This CDR3 region has 14 residues. CDR3 loop: CSVEGSGAFGTQYF. The CDR3 DNA follows: TGCAGCGTTGAAGGTAGCGGGGCCTTCGGTACGCAGTATTTT.

This clonotype was found many times. This sequence joins TRBV6-1 and TRBJ2-2; a possible D gene is TRBD2 (6 bases). CDR1 and CDR2 (germline): MNHNS, SASEGT. Trimming removed 6 bases from V and 6 bases from J, with 11 bases in between. The CDR3 covers 13 residues. The CDR3 here is CASRRDRAGELFF. In DNA form, the CDR3 reads TGTGCCAGCAGGCGGGACCGCGCCGGGGAGCTGTTTTTT.

The gene calls are TRBV7-3 and TRBJ1-2; 8 nucleotides line up with TRBD1. The CDR3 runs 15 residues. After removal of 1 base from V and 2 bases from J, the junction contained 3 bases not matched to a gene. The germline CDR1 and CDR2 sequences are SGHTA and FQGTGA. The CDR3: CASSLIRGQNYGYTF. CDR3 DNA: TGTGCCAGCAGCTTAATCAGGGGGCAAAACTATGGCTACACCTTC. Supplemented by reference TRBV7-3 and TRBJ1-2, the full variable domain reads GAGVSQTPSNKVTEKGKYVELRCDPISGHTALYWYRQSLGQGPEFLIYFQGTGAADDSGLPNDRFFAVRPEGSVSTLKIQRTERGDSAVYLCASSLIRGQNYGYTFGSGTRLTVV.

This clonotype was seen many times. This sequence joins TRBV4-1 and TRBJ2-7; D is possibly TRBD1 (5 bases). In germline, CDR1 is MGHRA, CDR2 YSYEKL. CDR3 length: 13 residues. V was trimmed by 4 bases and J by 3 bases, leaving 10 bases between them. CDR3 DNA sequence: TGCGCCAGCAGCCGCCGGCAGGGCTACGAGCAGTACTTC. Its protein is CASSRRQGYEQYF.

V and J are TRBV16 and TRBJ2-7; TRBD1 aligns across 9 bases. The ends lost 4 bases at V and 0 bases at J; junction bases unmatched: 4. The length of the CDR3 is 15 residues. Germline values: CDR1 KGHSY, CDR2 FQNENV. The CDR3 sequence is CASSPGTGISYEQYF. In nucleotides, the CDR3 is TGTGCCAGCAGCCCCGGGACAGGGATCTCCTACGAGCAGTACTTC.

This clonotype showed up just a few times. The gene calls are TRBV24-1 and TRBJ2-2, with unresolved D. V shed 8 bases and J shed 4 bases, with 16 bases lying between them. CDR1 is KGHDR, CDR2 SFDVKD, per germline. This CDR3 is built from 15 residues. This chain's CDR3 is CATTKNDWTTGELFF. CDR3 bases: TGTGCCACCACGAAAAACGACTGGACCACCGGGGAGCTGTTTTTT.

V and J are TRBV7-9 and TRBJ1-1; 7 positions match TRBD1. This CDR3 has 16 amino acids. V lost 5 bases to trimming and J lost 4 bases; unmatched junction nucleotides: 13. Germline lookup yields CDR1 SEHNR and CDR2 FQNEAQ (reference sequence). The CDR3 sequence: CASSARTGRSGTEAFF. The CDR3 region has the DNA TGTGCCAGCAGCGCCCGGACAGGTCGGAGTGGCACTGAAGCTTTCTTT. The full variable domain, its missing parts supplied by reference TRBV7-9 and TRBJ1-1, is DTGVSQNPRHKITKRGQNVTFRCDPISEHNRLYWYRQTLGQGPEFLTYFQNEAQLEKSRLLSDRFSAERPKGSFSTLEIQRTEQGDSAMYLCASSARTGRSGTEAFFGQGTRLTVV.

The J gene is TRBJ1-5, the V gene TRBV5-6, with D unresolved. Germline CDR1 and CDR2: SGHDT and YYEEEE. The CDR3 is made up of 15 amino acids. V was shortened by 2 bases and J by 6 bases, with 15 bases between the two germline ends. CDR3 in DNA: TGTGCCAGCAGCTTCTACAGCGTTACGGGTCAGCCCCAGCATTTT. This sequence encodes CASSFYSVTGQPQHF.

V and J are TRBV2 and TRBJ2-7; D gene ambiguous. The V end was cut by 6 bases, the J end by 3 bases, with 15 bases between. CDR3 size: 14 residues. From germline, CDR1 is SNHLY and CDR2 FYNNEI. The CDR3 sequence is CASRRSGPSYEQYF. The DNA of the CDR3 is TGTGCCAGCAGGAGGTCCGGGCCTAGCTACGAGCAGTACTTC. The variable domain in full, completed from reference TRBV2 and TRBJ2-7, reads EPEVTQTPSHQVTQMGQEVILRCVPISNHLYFYWYRQILGQKVEFLVSFYNNEISEKSEIFDDQFSVERPDGSNFTLKIRSTKLEDSAMYFCASRRSGPSYEQYFGPGTRLTVT.

The table lists this clonotype with a few counts. This chain connects TRBV29-1 to TRBJ2-7, with unresolved D. The CDR3 contains 13 residues. Trimming shortened V by 4 bases and J by 5 bases, and 15 bases separated the two germline ends. Germline CDR1 and CDR2: SQVTM and ANQGSEA. The CDR3 bases are TGCAGCGTTGCCCGACCAAAGCTTAACGAGCAGTACTTC. This translates into CSVARPKLNEQYF.

V and J are TRBV18 and TRBJ1-4; no clear D gene. With 0 bases removed from V and 8 bases from J, the gap between germline ends came to 13 bases. The CDR3 sequence is 15 residues long. Germline V CDR1 and CDR2: KGHSH, LQKENI. Here the CDR3 DNA reads TGTGCCAGCTCACCACCCCGAAGGTTCGGGGAAAAACTGTTTTTT. Its protein is CASSPPRRFGEKLFF.

This clonotype was seen a handful of times. The rearrangement joins TRBV5-1 to TRBJ2-1; weak D call: TRBD1 (6 bases). The CDR3 spans 15 residues. Germline V gene sequence: CDR1 SGHRS, CDR2 YFSETQ. V dropped 6 bases and J dropped 3 bases, with 16 bases sitting between them. CDR3: CASTSTGQNYNEQFF. The CDR3 nucleotides read TGCGCCAGCACTTCGACAGGTCAAAACTACAATGAGCAGTTCTTC.

This clonotype was seen many times. The genes are TRBV9 and TRBJ2-1; TRBD2 matches 8 bases. There are 16 residues in the CDR3. Germline V CDR1 and CDR2: SGDLS, YYNGEE. With 3 bases clipped from V and 2 bases from J, the junction kept 7 bases outside the gene matches. Here the CDR3 reads CASSAPPTSAYNEQFF. CDR3 nucleotides: TGTGCCAGCAGCGCTCCCCCGACTAGCGCCTACAATGAGCAGTTCTTC. Full variable domain (rest looked up from reference TRBV9 and TRBJ2-1): DSGVTQTPKHLITATGQRVTLRCSPRSGDLSVYWYQQSLDQGLQFLIQYYNGEERAKGNILERFSAQQFPDLHSELNLSSLELGDSALYFCASSAPPTSAYNEQFFGPGTRLTVL.

This clonotype occurred many times. CDR3 sequence: CASSPGTGSRNTEAFF. The CDR3 coding sequence is TGTGCCAGCTCACCTGGGACAGGGAGCCGGAACACTGAAGCTTTCTTT. V gene TRBV18 combines with J gene TRBJ1-1; TRBD1 aligns across 9 bases. Trimming took 3 bases from V and 1 from J; bases not matched to a gene: 6. CDR3 length equals 16 residues. Germline V gene sequence: CDR1 KGHSH, CDR2 LQKENI.

The V gene is TRBV20-1, the J gene TRBJ2-3, with 8 bases identical to TRBD2. V was pared by 2 bases and J by 2 bases, with 6 bases of the junction left unmatched. The CDR3 runs 15 residues. Germline-derived CDR1 and CDR2 are DFQATT and SNEGSKA (reference sequence). The chain's CDR3 is CSARISGSNTDTQYF. CDR3 DNA: TGCAGTGCTAGAATAAGCGGGAGTAACACAGATACGCAGTATTTT.

This rearrangement joins TRBV3-1 to TRBJ2-1; 8 bases fit TRBD2. J gave up 9 bases and V 4 bases, and 17 bases lay outside the gene matches. This CDR3 contains 17 residues. CDR1 and CDR2 from the germline V gene are LGHDT and YNNKEL (reference sequence). CDR3 nucleotides: TGTGCCAGCAGCCCCCCCCGCTGGGAGCGGGAGTATGGTGAGCAGTTCTTC. The encoded protein is CASSPPRWEREYGEQFF.

J is TRBJ2-7 and V is TRBV15; 10 bases fit TRBD1. CDR1 and CDR2 from the germline V gene are LNHNV and YYDKDF (reference sequence). Losses at the gene ends were 5 bases for V and 4 bases for J; bases not matched to a gene: 2. The length of the CDR3 is 13 residues. The CDR3 DNA reads TGTGCCACCAGCGAGGACAGGGGGTACGAGCAGTACTTC. It yields the protein CATSEDRGYEQYF.

This clonotype was observed a handful of times. This chain joins TRBV28 and TRBJ1-5, with TRBD1 matching 7 bases. V shed 6 bases and J 2 bases; nucleotides not matched to a gene: 10. Germline assignment: CDR1 MDHEN and CDR2 SYDVKM. The CDR3 loop spans 16 amino acids. The CDR3 coding sequence is TGTGCCAGCAGCCCCATGACAGGGAGACGCAATCAGCCCCAGCATTTT. As protein: CASSPMTGRRNQPQHF.

This clonotype was observed many times. This chain uses TRBV5-1 with TRBJ1-2, with 8 bases fitting TRBD1. V lost 7 bases, J lost 2 bases, and 10 bases stayed unmatched. Germline lookup yields CDR1 SGHRS and CDR2 YFSETQ. The CDR3 is 15 residues long. The CDR3: CASGPDRVENYGYTF. The CDR3 nucleotides read TGCGCCAGCGGCCCGGACAGGGTGGAGAACTATGGCTACACCTTC. Using reference TRBV5-1 and TRBJ1-2 for the parts outside the CDR3, the full variable domain is KAGVTQTPRYLIKTRGQQVTLSCSPISGHRSVSWYQQTPGQGLQFLFEYFSETQRNKGNFPGRFSGRQFSNSRSEMNVSTLELGDSALYLCASGPDRVENYGYTFGSGTRLTVV.

This clonotype occurred a few times. The chain links TRBV9 to TRBJ2-5, with 7 bases that match TRBD2. This CDR3 has 14 amino acids. The V gene end was trimmed by 1 base and the J gene end by 1 base; junction bases not matched to a gene: 1. Germline V CDR1 and CDR2: SGDLS, YYNGEE. Written as DNA, the CDR3 is TGTGCCAGCAGCGTAAGCGGGACCCAAGAGACCCAGTACTTC. Protein product: CASSVSGTQETQYF.

Points on this clonotype: One junction end does not reproduce the germline sequence, and a read error may be involved. This chain uses TRBV5-1 with TRBJ2-7; D possibly matches TRBD1 or TRBD2 (5 bases each). Per germline, CDR1 SGHRS and CDR2 YFSETQ. The CDR3 has 12 residues. CDR3 coding DNA: TGCGCCAGCAGCTTGGGGCCAGGGACCTCGAACTTC. It codes for CASSLGPGTSNF.